Below, one T cell receptor (beta chain) is given with its context. This sample is drawn from a study of blood T cell repertoires in COVID-19. At the level of the study: From the United States, Italy and Spain came samples of acute and convalescent COVID-19. PBMCs, B-cell-depleted T cells, or T cells provided the cDNA or gDNA that made up the material.

Enrolled through a virtual design, the participants were between roughly 18 and 90 years of age and came from 24 US areas. In the authors' workflow: Amplification with reference gene primers provided the estimates of nucleated cell counts. Sequencing used immunoSEQ multiplex PCR; TCRdb keeps in-frame clones, though not all of them. D and trimming were read from the DNA, whereas the V and J calls and clone size are those reported in that table. The sample records hundreds of thousands of clones, approximately 89% being singletons. Germline trimming cut 6 bases from V and 8 bases from J; bases unmatched to any gene: 7. The CDR3 has 13 residues.

This TCR was recovered from a woman in her twenties or thirties with acute COVID-19. This chain links TRBV12-3 or TRBV12-4 with TRBJ1-2, with TRBD1 matching 9 bases. Input material: PBMCs or T cells enriched from blood (not recorded which). The CDR3 DNA follows: TGTGCCAGCAGCCCACAGGGGGCGCGAGGCTACACCTTC. Amino acids: CASSPQGARGYTF.